Here is one TCR beta chain with its context. Authors' analysis steps: Nucleated cell number was recorded as an estimate derived from reference gene primer amplification. Assay: immunoSEQ multiplex PCR; the TCRdb copy retains only in-frame clones and omits some. D and trimming come from the DNA, and the V and J calls and clone size come from that table. The repertoire holds about 200,000 clones, with around 88% as singletons. These data originate in a study of blood T cell repertoires in COVID-19. At the level of the study: Acute and convalescent COVID-19 samples came from the United States, Italy and Spain. Nucleic acid was either cDNA or gDNA, and it came from T cells, B-cell-depleted T cells, or PBMCs.

The source material was peripheral blood. This TCR was sampled from a man between 18 and 35 years old with active or convalescent COVID-19.

The CDR3 nucleotides are TGCGCCAGCAGCTTGGGACCGGGAACTGAAGCTTTCTTT. It encodes CASSLGPGTEAFF. The chain links TRBV5-1 to TRBJ1-1; D gene uncertain. CDR3 length equals 13 residues. Trimming removed 0 bases at V and 5 bases at J, with 8 bases between. The germline V gene encodes CDR1 SGHRS and CDR2 YFSETQ.